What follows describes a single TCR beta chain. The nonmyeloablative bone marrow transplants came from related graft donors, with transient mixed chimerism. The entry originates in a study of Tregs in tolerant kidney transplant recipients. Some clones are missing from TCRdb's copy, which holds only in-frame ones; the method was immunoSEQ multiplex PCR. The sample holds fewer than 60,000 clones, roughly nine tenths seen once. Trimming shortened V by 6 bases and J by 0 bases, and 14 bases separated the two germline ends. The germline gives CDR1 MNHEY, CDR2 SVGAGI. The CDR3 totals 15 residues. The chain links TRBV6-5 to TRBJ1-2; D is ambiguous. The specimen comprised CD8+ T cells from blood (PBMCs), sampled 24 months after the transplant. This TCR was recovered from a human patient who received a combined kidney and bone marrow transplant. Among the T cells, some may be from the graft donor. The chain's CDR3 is CASRLTVTTNYGYTF. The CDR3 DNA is TGTGCCAGCAGACTTACAGTGACGACTAACTATGGCTACACCTTC.